A single sample is the source of the 22 T cell receptor beta chains below, sequenced in a study of PD-1 blockade in mismatch repair-deficient tumors. Assay: immunoSEQ multiplex PCR; the TCRdb copy retains only in-frame clones and omits some. This table has some 120,000 clones, around 86% appearing once. The starting material was peripheral blood, obtained 44 weeks after starting pembrolizumab. The receptor source for this set is an adult with mismatch repair-deficient cancer.

This chain uses TRBV14 with TRBJ2-7; TRBD2 might be the D (6 bases). Trimming cost V 7 bases and J 7 bases, with 17 bases left between them. The CDR3 sequence is 13 residues long. The germline CDR1 and CDR2 sequences are SGHDN and FVKESK. The CDR3: CASKDHGGGEQYF. CDR3 bases: TGTGCCAGCAAAGACCACGGGGGTGGAGAGCAGTACTTC. Full variable domain (missing parts from reference TRBV14 and TRBJ2-7): EAGVTQFPSHSVIEKGQTVTLRCDPISGHDNLYWYRRVMGKEIKFLLHFVKESKQDESGMPNNRFLAERTGGTYSTLKVQPAELEDSGVYFCASKDHGGGEQYFGPGTRLTVT.

This rearrangement joins TRBV11-2 to TRBJ2-3; D not certain. The V end lost 2 bases, the J end lost 0 bases, and 3 bases lay between the germline ends. The CDR3 runs 13 residues. Per the germline V gene, CDR1 is SGHAT and CDR2 is FQNNGV. As DNA, the CDR3 is TGTGCCAGCAGCTTATGGAGCACAGATACGCAGTATTTT. Amino acid sequence: CASSLWSTDTQYF.

The chain links TRBV9 to TRBJ2-5; TRBD1 matches 8 bases. The CDR3 sequence is 16 residues long. Germline V gives CDR1 SGDLS, CDR2 YYNGEE. The junction had 11 bases not matched to a gene; V was cut back by 3 bases and J by 4 bases. CDR3 in DNA: TGTGCCAGCAGCGAGATGAGGACAGGGCCGGGAGAGACCCAGTACTTC. Amino acid sequence: CASSEMRTGPGETQYF.

The V gene is TRBV29-1, the J gene TRBJ2-1; a possible D gene is TRBD2 (6 bases). This CDR3 is 18 amino acids long. V was shortened by 3 bases and J by 6 bases, with 27 bases between the two germline ends. The germline V gene has CDR1 SQVTM and CDR2 ANQGSEA. The CDR3 region is CSVDWDPAGASESNEQFF. The CDR3 bases are TGCAGCGTTGATTGGGACCCTGCTGGGGCTAGCGAATCCAATGAGCAGTTCTTC.

The chain has TRBV9 and TRBJ2-3; TRBD2 matches at 8 bases. Per germline, CDR1 SGDLS and CDR2 YYNGEE. There are 17 residues in the CDR3. The ends lost 0 bases at V and 3 bases at J; junction bases unmatched: 9. In DNA form, the CDR3 reads TGTGCCAGCAGCGTAGCTATCCGGGAGGGCCTTACAGATACGCAGTATTTT. This codes for CASSVAIREGLTDTQYF.

The DNA for the CDR3 is TGTGCCAGCAGCCAGAGTACTAGCGCAGCCTACGAGCAGTACTTC. Translation: CASSQSTSAAYEQYF. The V gene is TRBV4-2, the J gene TRBJ2-7; 7 nucleotides match TRBD2. Trimming removed 3 bases from V and 2 bases from J; junction bases left unmatched: 7. Germline CDR1 and CDR2: LGHNA and YNFKEQ. The CDR3 is 15 amino acids.

J is TRBJ2-2 and V is TRBV4-2, with TRBD2 matching over 10 bases. This CDR3 spans 16 amino acids. Germline CDR1 LGHNA, CDR2 YNFKEQ. Trimming at V came to 10 bases and at J to 3 bases, leaving 11 bases not matched to a gene. CDR3 protein: CAISSGRGLDTGELFF. The CDR3 coding sequence is TGTGCCATTTCTAGCGGGAGAGGGCTTGACACCGGGGAGCTGTTTTTT.

The V gene is TRBV4-1, the J gene TRBJ1-2; TRBD1 aligns across 11 bases. CDR3 size: 16 residues. The germline V gene encodes CDR1 MGHRA and CDR2 YSYEKL. Trimming removed 1 base from V and 6 bases from J; junction bases left unmatched: 7. Here the CDR3 reads CASSQGPGQGVDGYTF. CDR3 coding DNA: TGCGCCAGCAGCCAAGGACCGGGACAGGGGGTCGATGGCTACACCTTC.

The chain is built from TRBV4-1 and TRBJ2-3; D gene ambiguous. V lost 5 bases to trimming and J lost 1 base, with 7 bases between them. Germline lookup yields CDR1 MGHRA and CDR2 YSYEKL. The CDR3 sequence is 13 residues long. This chain's CDR3 is CASSGSRTDTQYF. Here the CDR3 DNA reads TGCGCCAGCAGCGGCTCCCGCACAGATACGCAGTATTTT.

V is TRBV7-8 and J is TRBJ1-1; 9 positions match TRBD1. With 5 bases clipped from V and 5 bases from J, the junction kept 9 bases outside the gene matches. This CDR3 is built from 15 residues. Germline V lookup: CDR1 SGHVS, CDR2 FQNEAQ. CDR3 nucleotides: TGTGCCAGCAGCGAAAGACAGGGGGGCGTAACTGAAGCTTTCTTT. Its protein product is CASSERQGGVTEAFF.

The chain carries TRBV4-1 and TRBJ2-7, with D possibly called TRBD1 or TRBD2 (5 bases each). This CDR3 contains 13 residues. CDR1 and CDR2 (germline): MGHRA, YSYEKL. Trimming shortened V by 5 bases and J by 7 bases, and 15 bases separated the two germline ends. As DNA, the CDR3 is TGCGCCAGCAGCAGGCTTCCCGAGGGGGAGCAGTACTTC. Protein sequence: CASSRLPEGEQYF.

This clone came up once. The rearrangement links TRBV21-1 to TRBJ1-2. TRBV21-1 is described as a pseudogene. The CDR3 is 18 amino acids. The CDR3 protein is CASRKAHRRIGWLPGYTF. The CDR3 DNA reads TGTGCCAGCAGGAAAGCCCATCGAAGAATAGGTTGGTTGCCTGGCTACACCTTC.

The chain has TRBV5-1 and TRBJ2-7; possibly TRBD2 for D (5 bases). V lost 0 bases and J 3 bases, leaving 13 bases between the germline ends. The CDR3 sequence is 15 residues long. Germline CDR1 and CDR2: SGHRS and YFSETQ. The CDR3 nucleotides read TGCGCCAGCAGCTTGGAGGGAGTAGGCAACTACGAGCAGTACTTC. Translation: CASSLEGVGNYEQYF.

The V and J genes are TRBV9 and TRBJ1-4, with 7 bases that match TRBD1. The germline V gene encodes CDR1 SGDLS and CDR2 YYNGEE. This CDR3 contains 16 residues. V lost 2 bases, J lost 0 bases, and 4 bases stayed unmatched. The CDR3 sequence: CASSVGQYATNEKLFF. DNA for the CDR3: TGTGCCAGCAGCGTGGGACAGTATGCAACTAATGAAAAACTGTTTTTT.

The chain uses TRBV5-5 and TRBJ2-1; D is undetermined. Trimming pared 3 bases from V and 7 bases from J, leaving 8 bases between. This CDR3 spans 12 amino acids. Germline assignment: CDR1 SGHKS and CDR2 YYEKEE (reference sequence). This CDR3 reads CASSSMPNEQFF. Written as DNA, the CDR3 is TGTGCCAGCAGCTCCATGCCAAATGAGCAGTTCTTC.

This chain links TRBV21-1 with TRBJ1-1; the DNA was not compared with TRBD1, the D call given in the table. TRBV21-1 is a known pseudogene. There are 17 residues in the CDR3. CDR3 DNA: TGTGCCAGCAGCAAAGGCCGGGACAGGGACCCCTTACTTGAAGCTTTCTTT. It translates to CASSKGRDRDPLLEAFF.

The J gene is TRBJ2-3, the V gene TRBV11-2; D is unclear. V was shortened by 1 base and J by 0 bases, with 5 bases between the two germline ends. This CDR3 is built from 14 residues. Germline V gives CDR1 SGHAT, CDR2 FQNNGV. CDR3 nucleotides: TGTGCCAGCAGCTTAGGTAGAAGCACAGATACGCAGTATTTT. The encoded protein is CASSLGRSTDTQYF. Drawing the rest from reference TRBV11-2 and TRBJ2-3, the complete variable domain is EAGVAQSPRYKIIEKRQSVAFWCNPISGHATLYWYQQILGQGPKLLIQFQNNGVVDDSQLPKDRFSAERLKGVDSTLKIQPAKLEDSAVYLCASSLGRSTDTQYFGPGTRLTVL.

The genes are TRBV28 and TRBJ1-1; unclear D gene. V was trimmed by 6 bases and J by 0 bases, leaving 11 bases between them. Germline CDR1 reads MDHEN; CDR2 reads SYDVKM. This CDR3 comprises 14 residues. CDR3 DNA: TGTGCCAGCAGAGAACCGGAGGTGAACACTGAAGCTTTCTTT. Encoded protein: CASREPEVNTEAFF.

The V call is TRBV29-1, the J call TRBJ2-1, with D perhaps matching TRBD2 (6 bases). Germline CDR1 and CDR2: SQVTM and ANQGSEA. The CDR3 runs 17 residues. With 6 bases removed from V and 3 bases from J, the gap between germline ends came to 24 bases. In DNA form, the CDR3 reads TGCAGCGTCCCTCCGGGGGAGTCTTTGGTTGACTACAATGAGCAGTTCTTC. Its translation is CSVPPGESLVDYNEQFF.

The J gene is TRBJ1-2, the V gene TRBV2, with D unclear. Germline V lookup: CDR1 SNHLY, CDR2 FYNNEI. The CDR3 runs to 12 residues. V was cut by 11 bases and J by 4 bases, with 14 bases left in between. This CDR3 reads CAGQESSYGYTF. The CDR3 DNA follows: TGTGCCGGCCAGGAGTCTTCCTATGGCTACACCTTC.

The chain has TRBV14 and TRBJ2-7, with 9 bases aligning to TRBD1. With V trimmed by 4 bases and J by 4 bases, 17 bases remained unmatched. Germline V CDR1 and CDR2: SGHDN, FVKESK. The CDR3 extends over 18 amino acids. The CDR3 reads CASSPDALDRGGVYEQYF. In DNA form, the CDR3 reads TGTGCCAGCAGCCCCGACGCCTTGGACAGGGGAGGGGTTTACGAGCAGTACTTC. Based on the CDR3 plus reference TRBV14 and TRBJ2-7, the full variable domain is EAGVTQFPSHSVIEKGQTVTLRCDPISGHDNLYWYRRVMGKEIKFLLHFVKESKQDESGMPNNRFLAERTGGTYSTLKVQPAELEDSGVYFCASSPDALDRGGVYEQYFGPGTRLTVT.

The chain carries TRBV30 and TRBJ2-1, with 12 positions matching TRBD2. The CDR3 has 15 amino acids. Germline assignment: CDR1 GTSNPN and CDR2 SVGIG (reference sequence). The ends lost 4 bases at V and 4 bases at J; junction bases unmatched: 5. Written as DNA, the CDR3 is TGTGCCTGGACCCAACTAGCGGGAGGATACAATGAGCAGTTCTTC. Translation: CAWTQLAGGYNEQFF.